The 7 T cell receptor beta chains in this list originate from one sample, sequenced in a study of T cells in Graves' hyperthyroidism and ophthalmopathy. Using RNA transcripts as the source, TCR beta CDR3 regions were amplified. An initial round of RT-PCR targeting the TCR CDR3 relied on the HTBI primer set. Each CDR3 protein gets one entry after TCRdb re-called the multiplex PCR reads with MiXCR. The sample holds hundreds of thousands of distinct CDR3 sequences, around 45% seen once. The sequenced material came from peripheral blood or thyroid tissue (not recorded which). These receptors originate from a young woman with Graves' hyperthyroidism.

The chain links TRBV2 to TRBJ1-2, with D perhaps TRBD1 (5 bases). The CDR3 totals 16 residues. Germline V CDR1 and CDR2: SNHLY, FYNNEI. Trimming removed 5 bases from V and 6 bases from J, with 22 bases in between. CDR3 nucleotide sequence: TGTGCCAGCAGTTTAGCGGGGGGGGGGGAGAGGAATGGCTACACCTTC. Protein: CASSLAGGGERNGYTF.

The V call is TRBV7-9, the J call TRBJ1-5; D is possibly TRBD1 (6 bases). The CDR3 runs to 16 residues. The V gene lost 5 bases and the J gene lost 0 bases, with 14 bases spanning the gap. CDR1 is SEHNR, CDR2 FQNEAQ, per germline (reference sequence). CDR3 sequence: CASSKPGHPSNQPQHF. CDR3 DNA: TGTGCCAGCAGCAAACCGGGACATCCTAGCAATCAGCCCCAGCATTTT.

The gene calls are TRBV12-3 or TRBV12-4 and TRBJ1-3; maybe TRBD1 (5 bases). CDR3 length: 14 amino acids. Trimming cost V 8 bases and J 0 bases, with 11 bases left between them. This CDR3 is CASRGTASGNTIYF. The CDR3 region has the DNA TGTGCCAGCCGCGGGACTGCCTCTGGAAACACCATATATTTT.

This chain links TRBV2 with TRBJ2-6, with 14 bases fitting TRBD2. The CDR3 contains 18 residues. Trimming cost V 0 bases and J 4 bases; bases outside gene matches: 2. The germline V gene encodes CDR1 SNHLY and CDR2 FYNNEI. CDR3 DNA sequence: TGTGCCAGCAGTGAAGCGACTAGCGGGAGGGCAGGGGCCAACGTCCTGACTTTC. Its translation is CASSEATSGRAGANVLTF.

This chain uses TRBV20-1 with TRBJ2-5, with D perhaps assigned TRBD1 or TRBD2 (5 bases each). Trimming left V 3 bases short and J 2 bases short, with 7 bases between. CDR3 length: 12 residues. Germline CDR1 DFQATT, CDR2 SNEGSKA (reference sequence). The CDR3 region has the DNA TGCAGTGCTAGTTGGGGGCAAGAGACCCAGTACTTC. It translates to CSASWGQETQYF.

The CDR3 is CASSYGSVRAFF. CDR3 DNA: TGTGCCAGCAGCTACGGATCAGTCCGAGCTTTCTTT. V is TRBV28 and J is TRBJ1-1; D ambiguous. CDR3 size: 12 residues. Deletions cut 6 bases from V and 10 bases from J, with 15 bases between. Germline CDR1 reads MDHEN; CDR2 reads SYDVKM.

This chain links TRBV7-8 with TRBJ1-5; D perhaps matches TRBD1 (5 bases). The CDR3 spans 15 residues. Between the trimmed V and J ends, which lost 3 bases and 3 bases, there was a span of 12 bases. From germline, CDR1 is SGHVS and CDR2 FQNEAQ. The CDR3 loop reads CASSFSGGINQPQHF. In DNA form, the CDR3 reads TGTGCCAGCAGCTTTTCCGGGGGGATCAATCAGCCCCAGCATTTT.